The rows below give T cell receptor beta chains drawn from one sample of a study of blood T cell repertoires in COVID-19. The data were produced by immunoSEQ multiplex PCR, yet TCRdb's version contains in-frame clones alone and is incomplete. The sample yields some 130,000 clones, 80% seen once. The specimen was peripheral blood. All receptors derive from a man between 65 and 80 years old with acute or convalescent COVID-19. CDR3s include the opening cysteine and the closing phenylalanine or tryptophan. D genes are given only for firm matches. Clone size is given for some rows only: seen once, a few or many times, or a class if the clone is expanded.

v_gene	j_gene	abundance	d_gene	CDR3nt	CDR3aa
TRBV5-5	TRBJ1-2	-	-	TGTGCCAGCAGCTTGTTCTCAGGGGATGGCTACACCTTC	CASSLFSGDGYTF
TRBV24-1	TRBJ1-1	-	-	TGTGCCACTCGGGGACACTGGAACACTGAAGCTTTCTTT	CATRGHWNTEAFF
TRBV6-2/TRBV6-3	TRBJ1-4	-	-	TGTGCCAGCAGCTTCGGCGGGACGAGTGGGGAAAAACTGTTTTTT	CASSFGGTSGEKLFF
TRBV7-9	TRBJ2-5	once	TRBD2	TGTGCCAGCAGCTTAGTGACTAGCGGGGGGCATGGGACCCAGTACTTC	CASSLVTSGGHGTQYF
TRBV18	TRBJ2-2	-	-	TGTGCCAGCTCACCGGGACAAACCAACACCGGGGAGCTGTTTTTT	CASSPGQTNTGELFF
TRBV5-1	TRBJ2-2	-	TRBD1	TGCGCCAGCAGCTTATCCGGGACAGGGGGCGTAGGGACCCCTGCCACCGGGGAGCTGTTTTTT	CASSLSGTGGVGTPATGELFF
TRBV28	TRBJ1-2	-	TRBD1	TGTGCCAGCAGAGCCCCAGGGGGCCGGGGCTACACCTTC	CASRAPGGRGYTF
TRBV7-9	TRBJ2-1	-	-	TGTGCCAGCAGCTTACTAGGGGGCTCCTACAATGAGCAGTTCTTC	CASSLLGGSYNEQFF
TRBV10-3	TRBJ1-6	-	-	TGTGCCATCAGCCCTTTGGCAGATAATTCACCCCTCCACTTT	CAISPLADNSPLHF
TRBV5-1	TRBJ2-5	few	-	TGCGCCAGCAGCTTGACACCAGAAGAGACCCAGTACTTC	CASSLTPEETQYF
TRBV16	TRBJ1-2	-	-	TGTGCCAGCAGCCCGGTTCGACTGAACTATGGCTACACCTTC	CASSPVRLNYGYTF
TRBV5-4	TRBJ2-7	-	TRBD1	TGTGCCAGCAGCTCGGACAGGGGGCTCATCGAGCAGTACTTC	CASSSDRGLIEQYF
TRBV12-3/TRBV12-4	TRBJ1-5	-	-	TGTGCCAGCAGTTCGTGGGCCAATCAGCCCCAGCATTTT	CASSSWANQPQHF
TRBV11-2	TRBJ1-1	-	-	TGTGCCAGCAGCTTATCAGGACAGCTAAAAGCTTTCTTT	CASSLSGQLKAFF
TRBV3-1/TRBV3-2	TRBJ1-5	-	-	TGTGCCAGCAGCCGAAGTCCAGGGGTGGGTCAGCCCCAGCATTTT	CASSRSPGVGQPQHF
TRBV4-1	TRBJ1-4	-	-	TGCGCCAGCAGCAGCCCAATTGGAACTAATGAAAAACTGTTTTTT	CASSSPIGTNEKLFF
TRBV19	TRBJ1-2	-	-	TGTGCCAGTAGTATAGTCGGCGGAGGCTACACCTTC	CASSIVGGGYTF
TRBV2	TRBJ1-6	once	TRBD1	TGTGCCAGCAGTGACGACAGGGGCGATTCACCCCTCCACTTT	CASSDDRGDSPLHF
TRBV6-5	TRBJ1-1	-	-	TGTGCCAGCAGTTATGTCCCGGGGGGGACTGAAGCTTTCTTT	CASSYVPGGTEAFF
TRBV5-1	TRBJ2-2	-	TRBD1	TGCGCCAGCAGCTCGGGACAGGGAAACACCGGGGAGCTGTTTTTT	CASSSGQGNTGELFF
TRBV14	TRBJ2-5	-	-	TGTGCCAGCAGCCAAGGGGGCGGAGTTGAGACCCAGTACTTC	CASSQGGGVETQYF
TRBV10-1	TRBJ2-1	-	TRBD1	TGCGCCAGCAGTGTAGGGGACAGGGAGAAGGATGAGCAGTTCTTC	CASSVGDREKDEQFF
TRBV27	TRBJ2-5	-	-	TGTGCCAGCAGTTTATCGATTGTCGGGGGTGCTTTCGAGACCCAGTACTTC	CASSLSIVGGAFETQYF
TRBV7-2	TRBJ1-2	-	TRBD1	TGTGCCAGCAGCTTAAAGGGGGGACAGAACTATGGCTACACCTTC	CASSLKGGQNYGYTF
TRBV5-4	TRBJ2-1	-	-	TGTGCCAGCAGCTTGGACCAGGCAGGCACCAATGAGCAGTTCTTC	CASSLDQAGTNEQFF
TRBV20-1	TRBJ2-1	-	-	TGCAGTGCTCATCATTACAATGAGCAGTTCTTC	CSAHHYNEQFF
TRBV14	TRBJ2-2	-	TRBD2	TGTGCCAGCAGCCTGGGAGGGGTCTTCGCCGGGGAGCTGTTTTTT	CASSLGGVFAGELFF